This T cell receptor beta chain was captured in a study of blood T cells in healthy people across ages. CDR3 length: 14 residues. The germline V gene has CDR1 SEHNR and CDR2 FQNEAQ (reference sequence). V was trimmed by 5 bases and J by 4 bases, leaving 12 bases between them. With a J-beta primer mix and a sample-barcoded 5' primer, a second PCR ran about 7 to 12 cycles. TCRdb reprocessed the 5' RACE reads via MiXCR and lists one record per CDR3 protein. The data show 760,000 or so distinct CDR3 sequences, approximately 25% seen once. The sample also formed part of further work on T cells of mothers and their children.

This receptor was taken from a boy aged 5-17 years in good health. The chain joins TRBV7-9 to TRBJ1-3; D is possibly TRBD1 (6 bases). Sequenced input: blood. CDR3 sequence (DNA): TGTGCCAGCAGCACCCGGACAGAGGGAAACACCATATATTTT. It yields the protein CASSTRTEGNTIYF. Drawing the rest from reference TRBV7-9 and TRBJ1-3, the complete variable domain is DTGVSQNPRHKITKRGQNVTFRCDPISEHNRLYWYRQTLGQGPEFLTYFQNEAQLEKSRLLSDRFSAERPKGSFSTLEIQRTEQGDSAMYLCASSTRTEGNTIYFGEGSWLTVV.